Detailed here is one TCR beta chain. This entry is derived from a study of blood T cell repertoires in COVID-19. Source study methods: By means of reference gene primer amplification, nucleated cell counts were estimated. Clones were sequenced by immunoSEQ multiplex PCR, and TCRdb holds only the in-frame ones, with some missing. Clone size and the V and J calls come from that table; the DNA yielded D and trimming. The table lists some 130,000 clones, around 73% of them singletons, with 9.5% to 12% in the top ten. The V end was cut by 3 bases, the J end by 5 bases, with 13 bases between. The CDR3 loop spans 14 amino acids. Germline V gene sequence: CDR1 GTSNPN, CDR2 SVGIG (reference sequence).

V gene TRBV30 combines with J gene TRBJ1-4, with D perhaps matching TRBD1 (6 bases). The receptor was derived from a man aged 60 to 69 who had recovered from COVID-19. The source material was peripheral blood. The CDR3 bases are TGTGCCTGGAGGGGGGCTGGTGGAAATGAAAAACTGTTTTTT. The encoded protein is CAWRGAGGNEKLFF. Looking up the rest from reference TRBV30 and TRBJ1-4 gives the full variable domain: SQTIHQWPATLVQPVGSPLSLECTVEGTSNPNLYWYRQAAGRGLQLLFYSVGIGQISSEVPQNLSASRPQDRQFILSSKKLLLSDSGFYLCAWRGAGGNEKLFFGSGTQLSVL.